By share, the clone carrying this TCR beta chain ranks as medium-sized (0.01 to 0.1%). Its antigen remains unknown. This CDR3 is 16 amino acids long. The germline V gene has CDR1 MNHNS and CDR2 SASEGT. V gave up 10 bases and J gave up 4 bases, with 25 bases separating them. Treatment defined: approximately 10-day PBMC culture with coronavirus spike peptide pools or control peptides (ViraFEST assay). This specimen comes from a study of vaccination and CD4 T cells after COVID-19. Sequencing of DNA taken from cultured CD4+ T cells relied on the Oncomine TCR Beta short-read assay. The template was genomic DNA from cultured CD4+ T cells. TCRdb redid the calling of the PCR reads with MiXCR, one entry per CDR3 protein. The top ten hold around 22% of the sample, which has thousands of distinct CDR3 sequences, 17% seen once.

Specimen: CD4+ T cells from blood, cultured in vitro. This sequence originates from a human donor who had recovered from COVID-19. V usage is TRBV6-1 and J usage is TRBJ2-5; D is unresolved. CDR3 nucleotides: TGTGCCACCGACTTTCAGACCCACCCCGGGCGAGAGACCCAGTACTTC. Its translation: CATDFQTHPGRETQYF.